This TCR beta chain emerged from a study of T cell changes during pregnancy in multiple sclerosis. Trimming at V came to 4 bases and at J to 5 bases, leaving 6 bases not matched to a gene. Looked up from germline, CDR1 is SGHRS and CDR2 is YFSETQ. The CDR3 extends over 14 amino acids. Using immunoSEQ multiplex PCR, the repertoire was profiled, and TCRdb retains in-frame clones only, with some absent. Of approximately 33,000 clones in the sample, almost 90% were seen once. The chain recombines TRBV5-1 with TRBJ1-1; 9 bases are a match to TRBD1. This clonotype was sampled from a female donor in good health, enrolled as a control in a pregnancy study. Sequenced material: CD4+ T cells from peripheral blood mononuclear cells, taken in the first trimester of pregnancy. The CDR3 protein is CASSLGQGQTEAFF. CDR3 DNA sequence: TGCGCCAGCAGCCTGGGACAGGGACAGACTGAAGCTTTCTTT.